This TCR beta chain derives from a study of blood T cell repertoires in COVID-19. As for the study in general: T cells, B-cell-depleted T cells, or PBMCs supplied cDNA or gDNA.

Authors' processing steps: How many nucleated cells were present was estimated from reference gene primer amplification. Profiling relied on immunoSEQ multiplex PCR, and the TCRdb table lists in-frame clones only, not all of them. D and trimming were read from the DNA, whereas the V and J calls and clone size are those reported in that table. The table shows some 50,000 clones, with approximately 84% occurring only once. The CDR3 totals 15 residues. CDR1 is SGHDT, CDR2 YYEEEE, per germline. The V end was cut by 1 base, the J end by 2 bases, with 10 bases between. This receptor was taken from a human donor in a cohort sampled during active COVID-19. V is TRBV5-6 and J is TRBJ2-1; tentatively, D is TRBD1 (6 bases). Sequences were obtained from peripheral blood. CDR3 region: CASSLRGGTYNEQFF. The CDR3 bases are TGTGCCAGCAGCTTGAGAGGGGGAACCTACAATGAGCAGTTCTTC.